These 14 T cell receptor beta chains were sequenced from one sample in a study of OX40 agonist ivuxolimab in advanced cancers. Here immunoSEQ multiplex PCR was the method, and the copy in TCRdb shows in-frame clones only, minus some. The sample carries around 74,000 clones, roughly nine tenths recorded once. The sample here was CD4+ or CD8+ T cells sorted from blood, taken in a trial of the OX40 agonist ivuxolimab. The source of these receptors is an adult with an advanced solid tumor such as melanoma, head and neck, liver or kidney cancer.

The CDR3 loop is CASLMGQGKDGYTF. CDR3 coding DNA: TGCGCCAGCCTAATGGGACAGGGGAAGGATGGCTACACCTTC. The V and J genes are TRBV10-1 and TRBJ1-2; the match to TRBD1 covers 10 bases. CDR1 is WNHNN and CDR2 is SYGVQD in the germline V gene (reference sequence). This CDR3 comprises 14 residues. V trimming: 8 bases; J trimming: 6 bases; junction bases outside the gene matches: 9.

This clone has a handful of counts. This rearrangement joins TRBV5-1 to TRBJ1-1; no reliable D call. Germline lookup yields CDR1 SGHRS and CDR2 YFSETQ. Trimming stripped 4 bases from V and 1 base from J, with 11 bases between. This CDR3 spans 14 amino acids. In DNA form, the CDR3 reads TGCGCCAGCAGCCCTCAGCCAGGGAACACTGAAGCTTTCTTT. Protein: CASSPQPGNTEAFF.

The genes are TRBV5-1 and TRBJ1-1; D gene uncertain. The V gene lost 4 bases and the J gene lost 0 bases, with 13 bases spanning the gap. The CDR3 is 15 residues long. The V gene's germline CDR1 is SGHRS and CDR2 YFSETQ. The CDR3 DNA sequence: TGCGCCAGCAGCCCGACCCAAAACCTGAACACTGAAGCTTTCTTT. This encodes CASSPTQNLNTEAFF. Full variable domain (missing parts from reference TRBV5-1 and TRBJ1-1): KAGVTQTPRYLIKTRGQQVTLSCSPISGHRSVSWYQQTPGQGLQFLFEYFSETQRNKGNFPGRFSGRQFSNSRSEMNVSTLELGDSALYLCASSPTQNLNTEAFFGQGTRLTVV.

The chain has TRBV28 and TRBJ1-3; no definite D call. The CDR3 loop spans 17 amino acids. Germline CDR1 MDHEN, CDR2 SYDVKM. V dropped 4 bases and J dropped 2 bases, with 18 bases sitting between them. For the CDR3, the DNA is TGTGCCAGCAGTTCCCTGAAAGGCAGGACGCCTGGAAACACCATATATTTT. Its translation: CASSSLKGRTPGNTIYF.

The CDR3 DNA is TGTGCCAGCAGTTTAACGGGTCAGAGGAATCAGCCCCAGCATTTT. Amino acid sequence: CASSLTGQRNQPQHF. J is TRBJ1-5 and V is TRBV28; D ambiguous. The V end was cut by 2 bases, the J end by 4 bases, with 12 bases between. Germline loops: CDR1 MDHEN, CDR2 SYDVKM. The CDR3 covers 15 residues.

J is TRBJ2-1 and V is TRBV20-1; D unclear. This CDR3 has 10 residues. V lost 8 bases to trimming and J lost 7 bases, with 9 bases between them. Germline V gives CDR1 DFQATT, CDR2 SNEGSKA (reference sequence). The CDR3 nucleotides read TGCAGTACGATTGGAAATGAGCAGTTCTTC. This codes for CSTIGNEQFF.

A single count supports this clone. The CDR3 coding sequence is TGTGCCAGCAGCGGAGGGCAGGCGTGGGGGGAGCAGTACTTC. This translates into CASSGGQAWGEQYF. J is TRBJ2-7 and V is TRBV9; tentatively, D is TRBD1 or TRBD2 (5 bases each). This CDR3 has 14 amino acids. V gave up 3 bases and J gave up 7 bases, with 17 bases separating them. Germline V lookup: CDR1 SGDLS, CDR2 YYNGEE.

The rearrangement uses TRBV28 and TRBJ1-2; perhaps TRBD1 as D (5 bases). Germline CDR1 and CDR2: MDHEN and SYDVKM. The CDR3 is 12 amino acids. V gave up 6 bases and J gave up 4 bases, with 9 bases separating them. The CDR3, as DNA: TGTGCCAGCAGCCGACAGATCTATGGCTACACCTTC. Residues: CASSRQIYGYTF.

This chain connects TRBV5-1 to TRBJ1-1; D may be TRBD1 (5 bases). There are 15 residues in the CDR3. V was trimmed by 5 bases and J by 5 bases, leaving 19 bases between them. The germline V gene encodes CDR1 SGHRS and CDR2 YFSETQ. Here the CDR3 reads CASRIRGRGLTEAFF. The CDR3 coding sequence is TGCGCCAGCAGGATTAGGGGAAGGGGCCTAACTGAAGCTTTCTTT. Supplemented by reference TRBV5-1 and TRBJ1-1, the full variable domain reads KAGVTQTPRYLIKTRGQQVTLSCSPISGHRSVSWYQQTPGQGLQFLFEYFSETQRNKGNFPGRFSGRQFSNSRSEMNVSTLELGDSALYLCASRIRGRGLTEAFFGQGTRLTVV.

The gene calls are TRBV18 and TRBJ1-3, with a tentative D call TRBD1 (6 bases). V dropped 3 bases and J dropped 0 bases, with 9 bases sitting between them. The CDR3 is made up of 15 amino acids. Looked up from germline, CDR1 is KGHSH and CDR2 is LQKENI. The CDR3 nucleotides read TGTGCCAGCTCACCTGGACAGTACTCTGGAAACACCATATATTTT. This gives the protein CASSPGQYSGNTIYF.

The V and J genes are TRBV4-1 and TRBJ2-7; 9 nucleotides match TRBD2. CDR1 and CDR2 (germline): MGHRA, YSYEKL. This CDR3 spans 15 amino acids. After removal of 4 bases from V and 2 bases from J, the junction contained 6 bases not matched to a gene. CDR3 in DNA: TGCGCCAGCAGCCGATTAGCGGGAGAAACCTACGAGCAGTACTTC. As protein: CASSRLAGETYEQYF.

The rearrangement uses TRBV6-4 and TRBJ2-1, with 9 bases lining up with TRBD2. J lost 4 bases, V lost 5 bases, and 9 bases had no gene match. This CDR3 has 16 residues. Germline assignment: CDR1 MRHNA and CDR2 SNTAGT. In nucleotides, the CDR3 is TGTGCCAGCAGTCTCTTAGCGGGAGTACTGTACAATGAGCAGTTCTTC. It codes for CASSLLAGVLYNEQFF.

This clone turned up a few times. This chain links TRBV19 with TRBJ1-1, with a weak D call TRBD1 (5 bases). With 1 base removed from V and 1 base from J, the gap between germline ends came to 7 bases. This CDR3 is built from 14 residues. From germline, CDR1 is LNHDA and CDR2 SQIVND (reference sequence). CDR3: CASSIATGNTEAFF. The CDR3 bases are TGTGCCAGTAGTATAGCCACAGGGAACACTGAAGCTTTCTTT.

V gene TRBV4-2 combines with J gene TRBJ2-2; the match to TRBD1 covers 10 bases. The V gene's germline CDR1 is LGHNA and CDR2 YNFKEQ. The CDR3 has 18 residues. The J segment lost 6 bases and the V segment lost 3 bases, leaving 13 bases of the junction unmatched. The chain's CDR3 is CASSHGTGTGVGSGELFF. The CDR3 bases are TGTGCCAGCAGCCATGGCACCGGGACAGGGGTCGGGTCCGGGGAGCTGTTTTTT.